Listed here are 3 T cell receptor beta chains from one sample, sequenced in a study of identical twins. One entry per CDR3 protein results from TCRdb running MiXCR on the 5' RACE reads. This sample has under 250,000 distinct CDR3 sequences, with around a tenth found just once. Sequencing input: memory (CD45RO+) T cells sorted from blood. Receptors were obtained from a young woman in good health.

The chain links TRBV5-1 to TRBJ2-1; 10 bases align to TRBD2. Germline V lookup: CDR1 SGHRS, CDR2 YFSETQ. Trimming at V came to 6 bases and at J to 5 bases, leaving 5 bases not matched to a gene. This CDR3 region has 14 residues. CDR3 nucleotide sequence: TGCGCCAGCACACCGGGACTAGCGAACAATGAGCAGTTCTTC. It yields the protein CASTPGLANNEQFF.

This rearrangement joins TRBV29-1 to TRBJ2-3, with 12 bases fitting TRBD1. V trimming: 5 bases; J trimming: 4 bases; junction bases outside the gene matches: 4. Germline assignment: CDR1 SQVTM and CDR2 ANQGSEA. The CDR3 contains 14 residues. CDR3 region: CSVWDRGRSDTQYF. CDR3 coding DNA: TGCAGCGTTTGGGACAGGGGGCGATCAGATACGCAGTATTTT.

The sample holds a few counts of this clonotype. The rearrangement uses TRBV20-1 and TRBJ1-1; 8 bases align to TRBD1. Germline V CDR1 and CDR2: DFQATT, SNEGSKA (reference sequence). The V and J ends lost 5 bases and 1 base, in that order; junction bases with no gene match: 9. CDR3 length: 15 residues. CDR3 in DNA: TGCAGTGCTCATCGACCCGGGACAGGGAACACTGAAGCTTTCTTT. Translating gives CSAHRPGTGNTEAFF.